These T cell receptor beta chains were read from a single sample in a study of T-cell memory formation after mild COVID-19. Via MiXCR, TCRdb re-called the 5' RACE reads, giving one row per CDR3 protein. The data contain 400,000 or so distinct CDR3 sequences, roughly 20% of them singletons. Sequenced material: PBMCs or a T cell subset sorted from them (not recorded which). Source of these receptors: an adult woman who had mild COVID-19 (a few samples of this study predate the infection). Cell type and time point are not known. The CDR3 runs from the conserved cysteine through the conserved F or W. Each record gives: V gene, clone size, D gene, J gene, CDR3 protein, CDR3 DNA. The D gene is left open where the match is weak. The size entry is marked missing in some rows and otherwise reads once, few, many or a size class.

>TRBV24-1|few|-|TRBJ1-1
CATSVEGQTEAFF
TGTGCCACCAGTGTAGAGGGGCAGACTGAAGCTTTCTTT
>TRBV5-1|few|-|TRBJ2-2
CASSQQFGELFF
TGCGCCAGCAGCCAGCAATTCGGGGAGCTGTTTTTT
>TRBV3-1|-|TRBD1|TRBJ1-2
CASSPLTGTANYGYTF
TGTGCCAGCAGCCCCCTAACCGGGACAGCTAACTATGGCTACACCTTC
>TRBV5-1|few|TRBD1|TRBJ1-4
CASSTGQDAATNEKLFF
TGCGCCAGCAGCACAGGACAGGACGCTGCAACTAATGAAAAACTGTTTTTT
>TRBV29-1|-|TRBD2|TRBJ2-2
CSVEVSGRATGELFF
TGCAGCGTTGAAGTCAGTGGGAGGGCCACCGGGGAGCTGTTTTTT
>TRBV4-2|many|-|TRBJ2-5
CASSQGASAETQYF
TGTGCCAGCAGCCAAGGTGCTAGCGCAGAGACCCAGTACTTC
>TRBV29-1|-|-|TRBJ1-4
CSVLTTNEKLFF
TGCAGCGTTCTTACAACTAATGAAAAACTGTTTTTT
>TRBV10-3|-|-|TRBJ1-1
CAISETGGVAEAFF
TGTGCCATCAGTGAGACGGGGGGCGTCGCTGAAGCTTTCTTT
>TRBV18|-|-|TRBJ1-5
CASSQNGAGQPQHF
TGTGCCAGCTCACAAAATGGGGCCGGTCAGCCCCAGCATTTT
>TRBV24-1|-|-|TRBJ1-2
CATSDSNRDGYTF
TGTGCCACCAGTGATTCTAACAGGGACGGCTACACCTTC
>TRBV12-3/TRBV12-4|-|TRBD1|TRBJ2-4
CASSLSGGRGTPITKNIQYF
TGTGCCAGCAGTTTAAGCGGTGGCAGGGGGACCCCTATAACCAAAAACATTCAGTACTTC
>TRBV4-1|few|TRBD1|TRBJ2-7
CASSQATGGRTYEQYF
TGCGCCAGCAGCCAAGCAACAGGGGGGAGAACCTACGAGCAGTACTTC
>TRBV12-3/TRBV12-4|-|-|TRBJ1-2
CASSLTGTGYGYTF
TGTGCCAGCAGTCTCACAGGGACCGGATATGGCTACACCTTC
>TRBV4-2|many|TRBD1|TRBJ1-1
CASSQRQGTEAFF
TGTGCCAGCAGCCAAAGACAGGGCACTGAAGCTTTCTTT
>TRBV12-3/TRBV12-4|-|TRBD1|TRBJ1-3
CASSPQGAGNTIYF
TGTGCCAGCAGCCCTCAGGGGGCTGGAAACACCATATATTTT
>TRBV18|-|-|TRBJ1-1
CASSPDLRTEAFF
TGTGCCAGCTCGCCGGACCTGAGGACTGAAGCTTTCTTT
>TRBV18|-|-|TRBJ1-5
CASSPQSGNQPQHF
TGTGCCAGCTCCCCCCAGAGTGGCAATCAGCCCCAGCATTTT
>TRBV12-3/TRBV12-4|few|TRBD1|TRBJ1-1
CASSIRTGLNTEAFF
TGTGCCAGCAGTATCAGGACAGGACTGAACACTGAAGCTTTCTTT
>TRBV11-2|-|TRBD1|TRBJ2-1
CASSSRTGAYNEQFF
TGTGCCAGCAGCTCGCGGACAGGAGCCTACAATGAGCAGTTCTTC
>TRBV15|few|TRBD2|TRBJ2-1
CATSRVGGSHEQFF
TGTGCCACCAGCAGAGTCGGGGGGTCCCATGAGCAGTTCTTC
>TRBV11-2|-|-|TRBJ2-4
CASSLATGNIQYF
TGTGCCAGCAGCTTAGCGACGGGGAACATTCAGTACTTC
>TRBV15|few|-|TRBJ1-1
CATRMQMNTEAFF
TGTGCCACCCGCATGCAGATGAACACTGAAGCTTTCTTT
>TRBV5-1|-|TRBD1|TRBJ2-2
CASSPGDRRNTGELFF
TGCGCCAGCAGCCCGGGGGACAGGAGGAACACCGGGGAGCTGTTTTTT
>TRBV27|few|-|TRBJ2-1
CASNPPGGNGFF
TGTGCCAGCAACCCTCCAGGGGGGAACGGGTTCTTC
>TRBV30|-|TRBD2|TRBJ2-3
CAWSGGGSADTQYF
TGTGCCTGGAGTGGGGGGGGATCCGCAGATACGCAGTATTTT
>TRBV21-1|few|-|TRBJ1-5
CASSQRSNQPQHF
TGTGCCAGCAGCCAACGGAGCAATCAGCCCCAGCATTTT
>TRBV12-3/TRBV12-4|few|-|TRBJ1-2
CASSSGSGASYTF
TGTGCCAGCAGTTCGGGCAGTGGGGCTAGCTACACCTTC
>TRBV5-1|-|TRBD1|TRBJ1-6
CASSSGYRGVNSPLHF
TGCGCCAGCAGCTCTGGTTACAGGGGCGTGAATTCACCCCTCCACTTT
>TRBV4-1|few|TRBD2|TRBJ2-7
CASSQGLAGMYEQYF
TGCGCCAGCAGCCAAGGGCTAGCGGGGATGTACGAGCAGTACTTC
>TRBV27|-|TRBD1|TRBJ2-7
CASSGQGPEQYF
TGTGCCAGCAGTGGACAGGGGCCCGAGCAGTACTTC
>TRBV6-2/TRBV6-3|-|-|TRBJ2-7
CASRAGGYEQYF
TGTGCCAGCAGGGCCGGAGGATACGAGCAGTACTTC
>TRBV3-1|-|TRBD2|TRBJ2-1
CASSQVYLSGDNEQFF
TGTGCCAGCAGCCAAGTTTATCTCAGCGGGGACAATGAGCAGTTCTTC
>TRBV20-1|-|TRBD2|TRBJ2-7
CSADALAGKSSYEQYF
TGCAGTGCCGATGCGCTAGCGGGGAAAAGCTCCTACGAGCAGTACTTC
>TRBV7-8|few|-|TRBJ1-1
CASSLAAGRGTEAFF
TGTGCCAGCAGCTTAGCGGCGGGGAGGGGCACTGAAGCTTTCTTT
>TRBV12-3/TRBV12-4|few|-|TRBJ2-7
CASSFVQGGEQYF
TGTGCCAGCAGTTTTGTACAGGGTGGCGAGCAGTACTTC
>TRBV19|-|-|TRBJ2-5
CASSIEGGGERTQYF
TGTGCCAGTAGTATAGAAGGGGGGGGTGAGCGGACCCAGTACTTC
>TRBV6-2/TRBV6-3|-|-|TRBJ2-7
CASSSVASLLGDEQYF
TGTGCCAGCAGTTCGGTCGCCTCCCTACTAGGCGACGAGCAGTACTTC
>TRBV6-6|few|TRBD1|TRBJ2-7
CASSYHPRQGSEQYF
TGTGCCAGCAGCTACCACCCTAGACAGGGGAGCGAGCAGTACTTC
>TRBV7-9|-|-|TRBJ2-1
CASSLVDRGNEQFF
TGTGCCAGCAGCTTAGTGGATCGGGGCAATGAGCAGTTCTTC
>TRBV9|few|-|TRBJ2-2
CASSPGTHFTGELFF
TGTGCCAGCTCCCCCGGGACACATTTCACCGGGGAGCTGTTTTTT
>TRBV5-1|-|-|TRBJ1-5
CASSLEGRQPMHF
TGCGCCAGCAGCTTGGAAGGTAGGCAGCCCATGCATTTT
>TRBV12-3/TRBV12-4|-|TRBD2|TRBJ2-1
CASSFAGGSYNEQFF
TGTGCCAGCAGTTTTGCGGGAGGGTCCTACAATGAGCAGTTCTTC
>TRBV3-1|many|-|TRBJ2-2
CASSRDLNTGELFF
TGTGCCAGCAGCCGGGACCTTAACACCGGGGAGCTGTTTTTT
>TRBV28|-|TRBD1|TRBJ1-1
CASSPGTGNLNTEAFF
TGTGCCAGCAGCCCCGGGACAGGGAACCTCAACACTGAAGCTTTCTTT
>TRBV30|-|TRBD1|TRBJ2-7
CAWSTTGYEQYF
TGTGCCTGGAGCACGACAGGGTACGAGCAGTACTTC
>TRBV5-1|-|TRBD1|TRBJ1-6
CASSLGDRGFSYNSPLHF
TGCGCCAGCAGCTTGGGGGACAGGGGGTTCTCCTATAATTCACCCCTCCACTTT
>TRBV6-2/TRBV6-3|-|-|TRBJ2-2
CASTTENTGELFF
TGTGCCAGCACTACCGAGAACACCGGGGAGCTGTTTTTT
>TRBV9|-|TRBD1|TRBJ2-1
CASSVGGQGGYNEQFF
TGTGCCAGCAGCGTAGGGGGACAGGGAGGCTACAATGAGCAGTTCTTC
>TRBV30|few|-|TRBJ1-2
CAWTLSRTRKGYTF
TGTGCCTGGACCTTATCCCGGACAAGAAAGGGCTACACCTTC
>TRBV20-1|-|-|TRBJ2-1
CSARPGTYLSYNEQFF
TGCAGTGCTAGACCAGGGACTTACCTCTCCTACAATGAGCAGTTCTTC
>TRBV6-6|-|-|TRBJ2-6
CASSYPGRGANVLTF
TGTGCCAGCAGTTACCCAGGGCGTGGGGCCAACGTCCTGACTTTC
>TRBV5-1|many|TRBD2|TRBJ2-3
CASSLASGAPSDTQYF
TGCGCCAGCAGCTTGGCTAGCGGGGCCCCAAGTGATACGCAGTATTTT
>TRBV6-5|-|TRBD2|TRBJ2-5
CASSYSGGPGETQYF
TGTGCCAGCAGTTATAGCGGGGGGCCAGGAGAGACCCAGTACTTC
>TRBV5-1|few|-|TRBJ2-2
CASSLDSLGTGELFF
TGCGCCAGCAGCTTGGACTCTTTGGGGACCGGGGAGCTGTTTTTT
>TRBV5-1|-|TRBD2|TRBJ2-1
CASSPFQREINEQFF
TGCGCCAGCAGCCCCTTCCAGCGGGAGATCAATGAGCAGTTCTTC
>TRBV7-2|-|TRBD1|TRBJ2-2
CASSPRQGPGELFF
TGTGCCAGCAGCCCCCGACAGGGTCCCGGGGAGCTGTTTTTT
>TRBV5-1|-|-|TRBJ2-5
CASSGGTEQETQYF
TGCGCCAGCAGCGGCGGGACAGAACAAGAGACCCAGTACTTC